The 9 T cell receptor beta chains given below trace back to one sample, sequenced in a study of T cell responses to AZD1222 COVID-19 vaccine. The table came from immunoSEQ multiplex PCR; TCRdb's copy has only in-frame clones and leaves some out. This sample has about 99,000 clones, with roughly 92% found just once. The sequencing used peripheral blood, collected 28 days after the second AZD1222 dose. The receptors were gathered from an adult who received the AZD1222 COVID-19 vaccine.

CDR3 nucleotides: TGCAGCGTCACGAGCGGGGTCATGGGCAATGAGCAGTTCTTC. Residues: CSVTSGVMGNEQFF. The J gene is TRBJ2-1, the V gene TRBV29-1, with 7 positions matching TRBD2. J gave up 6 bases and V 6 bases, and 11 bases lay outside the gene matches. From germline, CDR1 is SQVTM and CDR2 ANQGSEA. The CDR3 is made up of 14 amino acids.

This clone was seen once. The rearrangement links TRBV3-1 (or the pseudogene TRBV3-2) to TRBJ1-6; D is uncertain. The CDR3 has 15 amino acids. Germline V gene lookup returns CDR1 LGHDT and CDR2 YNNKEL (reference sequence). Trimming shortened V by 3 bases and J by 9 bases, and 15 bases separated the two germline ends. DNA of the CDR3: TGTGCCAGCAGCCAGCCTACATCGGCATCTTCACCCCTCCACTTT. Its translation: CASSQPTSASSPLHF.

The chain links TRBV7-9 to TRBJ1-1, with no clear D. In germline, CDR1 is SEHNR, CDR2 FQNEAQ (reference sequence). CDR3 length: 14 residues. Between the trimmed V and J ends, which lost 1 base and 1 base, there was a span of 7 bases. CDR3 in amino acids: CASSLVEWNTEAFF. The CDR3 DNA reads TGTGCCAGCAGCTTAGTCGAGTGGAACACTGAAGCTTTCTTT.

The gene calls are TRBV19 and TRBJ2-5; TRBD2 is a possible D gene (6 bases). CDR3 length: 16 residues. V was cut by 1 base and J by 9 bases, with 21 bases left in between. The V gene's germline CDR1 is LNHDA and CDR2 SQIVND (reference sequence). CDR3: CASSIVGGQNREPQYF. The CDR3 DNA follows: TGTGCCAGTAGTATAGTCGGAGGGCAGAATCGGGAGCCCCAGTACTTC. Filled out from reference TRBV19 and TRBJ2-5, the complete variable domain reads DGGITQSPKYLFRKEGQNVTLSCEQNLNHDAMYWYRQDPGQGLRLIYYSQIVNDFQKGDIAEGYSVSREKKESFPLTVTSAQKNPTAFYLCASSIVGGQNREPQYFGPGTRLLVL.

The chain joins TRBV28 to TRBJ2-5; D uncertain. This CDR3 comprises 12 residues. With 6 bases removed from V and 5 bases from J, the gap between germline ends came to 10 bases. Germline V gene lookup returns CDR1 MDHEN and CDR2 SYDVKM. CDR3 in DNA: TGTGCCAGCAGCTCGCCCGGGGAGACCCAGTACTTC. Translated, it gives CASSSPGETQYF.

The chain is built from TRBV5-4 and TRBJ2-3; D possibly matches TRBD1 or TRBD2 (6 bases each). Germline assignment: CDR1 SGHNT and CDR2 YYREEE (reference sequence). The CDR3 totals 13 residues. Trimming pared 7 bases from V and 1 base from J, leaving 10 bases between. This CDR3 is CASSGAGTDTQYF. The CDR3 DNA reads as TGTGCCAGCTCGGGGGCGGGCACAGATACGCAGTATTTT.

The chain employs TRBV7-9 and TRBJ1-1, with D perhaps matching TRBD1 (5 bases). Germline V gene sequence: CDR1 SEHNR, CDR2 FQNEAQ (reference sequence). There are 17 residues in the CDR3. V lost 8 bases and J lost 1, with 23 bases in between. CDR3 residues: CASLMVDVRDKNTEAFF. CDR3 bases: TGTGCCAGCTTGATGGTGGACGTCAGGGATAAGAACACTGAAGCTTTCTTT.

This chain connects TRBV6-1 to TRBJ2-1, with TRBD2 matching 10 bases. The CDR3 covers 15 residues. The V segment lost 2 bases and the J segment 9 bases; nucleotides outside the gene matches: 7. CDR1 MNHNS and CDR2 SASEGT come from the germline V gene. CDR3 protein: CASSELAGVYSEQFF. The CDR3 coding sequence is TGTGCCAGCAGTGAACTAGCGGGAGTGTATAGTGAGCAGTTCTTC.

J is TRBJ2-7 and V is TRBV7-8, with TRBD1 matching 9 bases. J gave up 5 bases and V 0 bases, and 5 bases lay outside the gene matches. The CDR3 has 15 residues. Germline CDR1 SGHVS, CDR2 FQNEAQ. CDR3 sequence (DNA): TGTGCCAGCAGCTTAGCCGGGACAGGGAGCCACGAGCAGTACTTC. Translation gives CASSLAGTGSHEQYF.